The present entry profiles one TCR beta chain with its context. Its antigen is as yet unknown. The CDR3 extends over 15 amino acids. Per the germline V gene, CDR1 is MNHEY and CDR2 is SVGAGI. The V gene lost 2 bases and the J gene lost 2 bases, with 13 bases spanning the gap. Data came from immunoSEQ multiplex PCR; TCRdb stores just in-frame clones and leaves some out. Found here are roughly 2.2 million clones, 92% of them singletons; the top ten hold approximately 0.41%. The entry originates in a study of shared clonotypes between healthy human individuals. The study's findings and limits: Inspection by rarefaction showed sorted-subset sequencing to be incomplete despite large depth.

V and J are TRBV6-5 and TRBJ2-7, with D maybe TRBD1 (6 bases). The sequence derives from a young man in good health. Some clones in this sample may be carry-over from other donors' samples. The material sequenced was naive CD4+ T cells from PBMCs. Subset reported: CD45RA+ positively selected. CDR3 in amino acids: CASSYRKGGPYEQYF. CDR3 coding DNA: TGTGCCAGCAGTTACCGTAAAGGGGGTCCCTACGAGCAGTACTTC.